A selection of T cell receptor beta chains follows, all from one sample in a study of cytomegalovirus exposure and HLA in healthy donors. Sequencing was performed with immunoSEQ multiplex PCR; in TCRdb, only in-frame clones are kept and a portion is missing. Seen here are about 140,000 clones, roughly 79% observed once, and the top ten hold roughly 1.4%. Sequenced input: PBMCs. The receptors were gathered from a man aged 25 to 45 in good health and CMV-seropositive. CDR3s include the opening cysteine and the closing phenylalanine or tryptophan. Each record gives: D gene, J gene, clone size, V gene, CDR3 DNA, CDR3 protein. A D gene is named only where the DNA matches it firmly. Where a row states a size, it is once, few, many or the class of an expanded clone; other rows omit it.

. | TRBJ2-2 | . | TRBV5-1 | TGCGCCAGCAGCCCCTGGGGCCAGGGGGGCACCGGGGAGCTGTTTTTT | CASSPWGQGGTGELFF
. | TRBJ2-3 | . | TRBV6-6 | TGTGCCAGCACCCATCGAACTTCTAGCACAGATACGCAGTATTTT | CASTHRTSSTDTQYF
. | TRBJ1-1 | . | TRBV28 | TGTGCCAGCACCTTAGGTGGGAGTATTCTGAACACTGAAGCTTTCTTT | CASTLGGSILNTEAFF
TRBD1 | TRBJ1-6 | . | TRBV6-5 | TGTGCCAGCGGCCCCGGGACAGGGAATTCACCCCTCCACTTT | CASGPGTGNSPLHF
TRBD2 | TRBJ2-5 | . | TRBV5-1 | TGCGCCAGCAGCTTCGGACTAGCGGGGCATAAGGCGGAGACCCAGTACTTC | CASSFGLAGHKAETQYF
TRBD1 | TRBJ2-7 | . | TRBV14 | TGTGCCAGCAGCCAGATGGACAGGGGGCGTAATGACGAGCAGTACTTC | CASSQMDRGRNDEQYF
. | TRBJ2-2 | . | TRBV29-1 | TGCAGCGTTTCTGGAACGGAGTCGAACACCGGGGAGCTGTTTTTT | CSVSGTESNTGELFF
. | TRBJ2-5 | . | TRBV5-1 | TGCGCCAGCAGCTCTATACCAAAGGGGCAAGAGACCCAGTACTTC | CASSSIPKGQETQYF
. | TRBJ2-7 | . | TRBV5-8 | TGTGCCAGCAGCTTGGCGGGACACAGCTACGAGCAGTACTTC | CASSLAGHSYEQYF
. | TRBJ2-2 | . | TRBV21-1 | TGTGCCAGCAGCTCTCGACAGGGACTCCCGTGGGGGGAGCTGTTTTTT | CASSSRQGLPWGELFF
. | TRBJ1-1 | . | TRBV11-2 | TGTGCCAGCAGTTACACCTCCGGGGTGGGGACTCAGGGAGCTTTCTTT | CASSYTSGVGTQGAFF
. | TRBJ2-6 | once | TRBV28 | TGTGCCAGCAGTTGGGGGGCTGGGGCCAACGTCCTGACTTTC | CASSWGAGANVLTF
. | TRBJ1-6 | . | TRBV6-1 | TGTGCCAGCAGTGAAATGGTCGGGGTCACCTCTAATAATTCACCCCTCCACTTT | CASSEMVGVTSNNSPLHF
TRBD1 | TRBJ2-7 | few | TRBV7-6 | TGTGCCAGCAGCTCTAGTGGGACAGGGTACGAGCAGTACTTC | CASSSSGTGYEQYF
. | TRBJ2-7 | few | TRBV10-3 | TGTGCCATCAGGGAAGGTTCAGGGACCTACGAGCAGTACTTC | CAIREGSGTYEQYF
TRBD2 | TRBJ2-3 | . | TRBV11-2 | TGTGCCAGCAGCTTCCGGCGGGGGGCCTCCAATACGCAGTATTTT | CASSFRRGASNTQYF
. | TRBJ2-3 | once | TRBV7-3 | TGTGCCAGCGGTACAGGGAGCACAGATACGCAGTATTTT | CASGTGSTDTQYF
. | TRBJ1-1 | . | TRBV2 | TGTGCCAGCAACGGGGGTATGAACACTGAAGCTTTCTTT | CASNGGMNTEAFF
. | TRBJ1-2 | . | TRBV6-5 | TGTGCCAGCAGCCGGTGGGGCAGCCCTTATGGCTACACCTTC | CASSRWGSPYGYTF
. | TRBJ2-6 | . | TRBV9 | TGTGCCAGCAGCGTAGATCTTTCCGGGGCCAACGTCCTGACTTTC | CASSVDLSGANVLTF
. | TRBJ1-1 | . | TRBV28 | TGTGCCAGCACCCTACAGGGATCGAACACTGAAGCTTTCTTT | CASTLQGSNTEAFF
TRBD1 | TRBJ2-3 | . | TRBV6-5 | TGTGCCAGCAGTCACTCAGTAGGGGGCCTAACAGATACGCAGTATTTT | CASSHSVGGLTDTQYF
. | TRBJ1-5 | . | TRBV5-1 | TGCGCCAGCAGCTTGGGGCAGGGCGGCAATCAGCCCCAGCATTTT | CASSLGQGGNQPQHF